The 22 T cell receptor beta chains given below trace back to one sample, sequenced in a study of T cell repertoires in cytomegalovirus infection. TCRdb ran MiXCR on the reads and lists one entry per CDR3 protein. The sample comprises a few hundred thousand distinct CDR3 sequences, roughly an eighth of which are singletons, and around 8.7% rests with the top ten. The sequenced sample was PBMCs. The receptors come from a human donor in good health (CMV status not recorded). Some clones in this sample may be carry-over from other donors' samples.

This clonotype was observed a handful of times. V is TRBV29-1 and J is TRBJ2-1, with 7 nucleotides matching TRBD2. Trimming removed 7 bases from V and 0 bases from J; junction bases left unmatched: 3. The CDR3 covers 13 residues. Germline V gives CDR1 SQVTM, CDR2 ANQGSEA. The CDR3 sequence is CSGGLTSYNEQFF. CDR3 sequence (DNA): TGCAGCGGGGGACTAACCTCCTACAATGAGCAGTTCTTC.

The table lists this clonotype with many counts. The rearrangement joins TRBV12-3 or TRBV12-4 to TRBJ1-2; no reliable D call. The CDR3 sequence is 13 residues long. V was clipped by 3 bases and J by 8 bases, with 13 bases between them. CDR3: CASSFAVAIGYTF. The DNA of the CDR3 is TGTGCCAGCAGTTTTGCAGTGGCCATAGGCTACACCTTC.

This clonotype appeared a few times. The chain links TRBV9 to TRBJ2-7, with 9 bases lining up with TRBD2. CDR3 size: 15 residues. Germline CDR1 is SGDLS and CDR2 is YYNGEE. The ends lost 4 bases at V and 0 bases at J; junction bases unmatched: 5. DNA for the CDR3: TGTGCCAGCAGCCCCGGGACTAGCAGCTCCTACGAGCAGTACTTC. Residues: CASSPGTSSSYEQYF. Full variable domain (outside the CDR3, taken from reference TRBV9 and TRBJ2-7): DSGVTQTPKHLITATGQRVTLRCSPRSGDLSVYWYQQSLDQGLQFLIQYYNGEERAKGNILERFSAQQFPDLHSELNLSSLELGDSALYFCASSPGTSSSYEQYFGPGTRLTVT.

This clonotype occurred many times. V and J are TRBV7-2 and TRBJ2-1, with 11 bases lining up with TRBD2. The germline gives CDR1 SGHTA, CDR2 FQGNSA. V shed 6 bases, J shed 0 bases, and the junction held 7 bases outside the gene matches. The CDR3 is made up of 17 amino acids. The DNA of the CDR3 is TGTGCCAGCAGACTACTAGCGGGAGCCCCCTCCTACAATGAGCAGTTCTTC. It translates to CASRLLAGAPSYNEQFF.

This clonotype was detected only a few times. The J gene is TRBJ2-1, the V gene TRBV29-1; TRBD2 matches at 12 bases. The CDR3 is 18 amino acids. Germline V lookup: CDR1 SQVTM, CDR2 ANQGSEA. Trimming cost V 6 bases and J 4 bases; bases outside gene matches: 16. DNA for the CDR3: TGCAGCGTACCGCGCGGCCTAGCGGGGGGGAGGGGGTACAATGAGCAGTTCTTC. Its translation is CSVPRGLAGGRGYNEQFF.

This clonotype occurred a few times. V gene TRBV20-1 combines with J gene TRBJ1-4; D might be TRBD1 (6 bases). Trimming took 5 bases from V and 5 from J, leaving 12 bases between them. Germline CDR1 reads DFQATT; CDR2 reads SNEGSKA (reference sequence). The CDR3 is 13 amino acids. This CDR3 reads CSADDRSNEKLFF. DNA for the CDR3: TGCAGTGCTGACGACAGGTCCAATGAAAAACTGTTTTTT.

This clonotype was counted a few times. The chain joins TRBV15 to TRBJ2-1; possibly TRBD1 for D (5 bases). The CDR3 covers 14 residues. Trimming left V 0 bases short and J 9 bases short, with 12 bases between. Germline lookup yields CDR1 LNHNV and CDR2 YYDKDF (reference sequence). CDR3 in DNA: TGTGCCACCAGCAGAGACAACCAGCAGGGTGAGCAGTTCTTC. Amino acids: CATSRDNQQGEQFF.

V is TRBV20-1 and J is TRBJ2-7; TRBD2 aligns across 8 bases. The CDR3 spans 12 residues. V shed 6 bases, J shed 7 bases, and the junction held 8 bases outside the gene matches. From germline, CDR1 is DFQATT and CDR2 SNEGSKA (reference sequence). The CDR3 DNA is TGCAGTGCGCGGACTAGCAGCCTGGAGCAGTACTTC. This codes for CSARTSSLEQYF.

The gene calls are TRBV29-1 and TRBJ1-1; TRBD1 matches at 9 bases. V was clipped by 7 bases and J by 1 base; unmatched bases: 4. Looked up from germline, CDR1 is SQVTM and CDR2 is ANQGSEA. This CDR3 has 13 amino acids. In DNA, the CDR3 is TGCAGCGCTGCGGGACAGGGGAACACTGAAGCTTTCTTT. Translating it yields CSAAGQGNTEAFF.

This clonotype was observed a few times. The chain joins TRBV20-1 to TRBJ1-1; no clear D. CDR1 is DFQATT, CDR2 SNEGSKA, per germline (reference sequence). V was clipped by 4 bases and J by 3 bases, with 9 bases between them. The CDR3 covers 12 residues. CDR3 sequence: CSANDLYTEAFF. CDR3 sequence (DNA): TGCAGTGCTAACGACCTCTACACTGAAGCTTTCTTT.

This clonotype was counted at least ten times. The J gene is TRBJ2-3, the V gene TRBV7-9; the D gene could be TRBD1 or TRBD2 (6 bases each). CDR3 length: 14 amino acids. Trimming shortened V by 5 bases and J by 4 bases, and 13 bases separated the two germline ends. From germline, CDR1 is SEHNR and CDR2 FQNEAQ (reference sequence). CDR3 region: CASSQGGIADTQYF. DNA of the CDR3: TGTGCCAGCAGCCAAGGGGGGATCGCAGATACGCAGTATTTT. Based on the CDR3 plus reference TRBV7-9 and TRBJ2-3, the full variable domain is DTGVSQNPRHKITKRGQNVTFRCDPISEHNRLYWYRQTLGQGPEFLTYFQNEAQLEKSRLLSDRFSAERPKGSFSTLEIQRTEQGDSAMYLCASSQGGIADTQYFGPGTRLTVL.

This clonotype has at least ten counts. The chain combines TRBV7-2 with TRBJ2-7; D possibly matches TRBD1 or TRBD2 (6 bases each). The CDR3 covers 15 residues. CDR1 is SGHTA, CDR2 FQGNSA, per germline. The V end was cut by 1 base, the J end by 5 bases, with 15 bases between. The CDR3 region has the DNA TGTGCCAGCAGCTTAGTGGGGGGCCCTCCGAACGAGCAGTACTTC. Amino acids: CASSLVGGPPNEQYF. The complete variable domain, with remaining parts taken from reference TRBV7-2 and TRBJ2-7, reads GAGVSQSPSNKVTEKGKDVELRCDPISGHTALYWYRQSLGQGLEFLIYFQGNSAPDKSGLPSDRFSAERTGGSVSTLTIQRTQQEDSAVYLCASSLVGGPPNEQYFGPGTRLTVT.

This clonotype showed up many times. This chain connects TRBV10-2 to TRBJ2-7; perhaps TRBD2 as D (5 bases). CDR3 length equals 17 residues. CDR1 is WSHSY and CDR2 is SAAADI in the germline V gene. V lost 1 base, J lost 0 bases, and 16 bases lay in between. CDR3 sequence: CASSELRGSRVSYEQYF. The CDR3 nucleotides are TGCGCCAGCAGTGAGTTGAGAGGGAGTAGGGTCTCCTACGAGCAGTACTTC.

This clonotype has a count of ten or more. The chain combines TRBV6-5 with TRBJ1-2; D is undetermined. With 6 bases removed from V and 8 bases from J, the gap between germline ends came to 10 bases. From germline, CDR1 is MNHEY and CDR2 SVGAGI. This CDR3 contains 11 residues. The CDR3 is CASRNTGGYTF. The CDR3 nucleotides read TGTGCCAGCAGAAACACGGGCGGCTACACCTTC.

This clonotype appeared many times. V is TRBV7-2 and J is TRBJ2-1; 15 nucleotides line up with TRBD2. The V segment lost 3 bases and the J segment 5 bases; nucleotides outside the gene matches: 2. CDR1 and CDR2 from the germline V gene are SGHTA and FQGNSA. The CDR3 is 16 amino acids. CDR3 nucleotides: TGTGCCAGCAGCTTGGGACTAGCGGGAGGAGACAATGAGCAGTTCTTC. The encoded protein is CASSLGLAGGDNEQFF.

To note about this clonotype: A much larger clone sits a single nucleotide away, making a read error possible. The CDR3 spells CASRQAPGEQLF. CDR3 DNA: TGTGCCAGCAGACAGGCTCCGGGGGAGCAGTTGTTC. The J gene is TRBJ2-1, the V gene TRBV7-2, with TRBD2 as a possible D gene (6 bases). CDR1 and CDR2 from the germline V gene are SGHTA and FQGNSA. This CDR3 region has 12 residues.

V and J are TRBV19 and TRBJ1-2; unclear D gene. The CDR3 is made up of 15 amino acids. The germline V gene encodes CDR1 LNHDA and CDR2 SQIVND (reference sequence). Trimming left V 6 bases short and J 2 bases short, with 16 bases between. CDR3 bases: TGTGCCAGTAGGGGCGAAGGCTATTCGAACTATGGCTACACCTTC. This translates into CASRGEGYSNYGYTF. Full variable domain (rest looked up from reference TRBV19 and TRBJ1-2): DGGITQSPKYLFRKEGQNVTLSCEQNLNHDAMYWYRQDPGQGLRLIYYSQIVNDFQKGDIAEGYSVSREKKESFPLTVTSAQKNPTAFYLCASRGEGYSNYGYTFGSGTRLTVV.

The chain is built from TRBV11-2 and TRBJ2-3; D may be TRBD2 (6 bases). Trimming took 1 base from V and 3 from J, leaving 17 bases between them. The CDR3 length is 17 residues. The V gene's germline CDR1 is SGHAT and CDR2 FQNNGV. In DNA form, the CDR3 reads TGTGCCAGCAGCTTAGGGGATGGGGGGAGAAGGACAGATACGCAGTATTTT. Residues: CASSLGDGGRRTDTQYF. The full variable domain, its missing parts supplied by reference TRBV11-2 and TRBJ2-3, is EAGVAQSPRYKIIEKRQSVAFWCNPISGHATLYWYQQILGQGPKLLIQFQNNGVVDDSQLPKDRFSAERLKGVDSTLKIQPAKLEDSAVYLCASSLGDGGRRTDTQYFGPGTRLTVL.

This clonotype was detected ten times or more. In nucleotides, the CDR3 is TGTGCCACTGAGGCGACTAGCGGGAGTGATGAGCAGTACTTC. Translated, it gives CATEATSGSDEQYF. The chain uses TRBV28 and TRBJ2-7; 12 positions agree with TRBD2. Germline assignment: CDR1 MDHEN and CDR2 SYDVKM. The CDR3 covers 14 residues. Unmatched junction bases numbered 11, after V lost 10 bases and J lost 7 bases. The full variable domain, rest sourced from reference TRBV28 and TRBJ2-7, is DVKVTQSSRYLVKRTGEKVFLECVQDMDHENMFWYRQDPGLGLRLIYFSYDVKMKEKGDIPEGYSVSREKKERFSLILESASTNQTSMYLCATEATSGSDEQYFGPGTRLTVT.

The chain uses TRBV28 and TRBJ1-3; D is unresolved. The CDR3 is made up of 13 amino acids. V was cut by 6 bases and J by 12 bases, with 18 bases left in between. Germline CDR1 is MDHEN and CDR2 is SYDVKM. CDR3 sequence reads: CASSFTRAPGIYF. In nucleotides, the CDR3 is TGTGCCAGCAGCTTCACGCGGGCCCCCGGCATATATTTT.

This clonotype was picked up many times. The chain recombines TRBV7-2 with TRBJ2-3; D might be TRBD2 (6 bases). Between the trimmed V and J ends, which lost 2 bases and 6 bases, there was a span of 9 bases. Per the germline V gene, CDR1 is SGHTA and CDR2 is FQGNSA. The CDR3 is 13 residues long. In DNA, the CDR3 is TGTGCCAGCAGCTTAACGGGGACTGATACGCAGTATTTT. Translated, it gives CASSLTGTDTQYF.

The chain combines TRBV7-6 with TRBJ1-1, with 7 bases lining up with TRBD1. The CDR3 spans 15 residues. The ends lost 5 bases at V and 1 base at J; junction bases unmatched: 7. Germline CDR1 reads SGHVS; CDR2 reads FNYEAQ. The CDR3 reads CASSVLQGWNTEAFF. CDR3 DNA sequence: TGTGCCAGCAGCGTACTACAGGGGTGGAACACTGAAGCTTTCTTT. Together with reference TRBV7-6 and TRBJ1-1, the CDR3 gives the full variable domain: GAGVSQSPRYKVTKRGQDVALRCDPISGHVSLYWYRQALGQGPEFLTYFNYEAQQDKSGLPNDRFSAERPEGSISTLTIQRTEQRDSAMYRCASSVLQGWNTEAFFGQGTRLTVV.